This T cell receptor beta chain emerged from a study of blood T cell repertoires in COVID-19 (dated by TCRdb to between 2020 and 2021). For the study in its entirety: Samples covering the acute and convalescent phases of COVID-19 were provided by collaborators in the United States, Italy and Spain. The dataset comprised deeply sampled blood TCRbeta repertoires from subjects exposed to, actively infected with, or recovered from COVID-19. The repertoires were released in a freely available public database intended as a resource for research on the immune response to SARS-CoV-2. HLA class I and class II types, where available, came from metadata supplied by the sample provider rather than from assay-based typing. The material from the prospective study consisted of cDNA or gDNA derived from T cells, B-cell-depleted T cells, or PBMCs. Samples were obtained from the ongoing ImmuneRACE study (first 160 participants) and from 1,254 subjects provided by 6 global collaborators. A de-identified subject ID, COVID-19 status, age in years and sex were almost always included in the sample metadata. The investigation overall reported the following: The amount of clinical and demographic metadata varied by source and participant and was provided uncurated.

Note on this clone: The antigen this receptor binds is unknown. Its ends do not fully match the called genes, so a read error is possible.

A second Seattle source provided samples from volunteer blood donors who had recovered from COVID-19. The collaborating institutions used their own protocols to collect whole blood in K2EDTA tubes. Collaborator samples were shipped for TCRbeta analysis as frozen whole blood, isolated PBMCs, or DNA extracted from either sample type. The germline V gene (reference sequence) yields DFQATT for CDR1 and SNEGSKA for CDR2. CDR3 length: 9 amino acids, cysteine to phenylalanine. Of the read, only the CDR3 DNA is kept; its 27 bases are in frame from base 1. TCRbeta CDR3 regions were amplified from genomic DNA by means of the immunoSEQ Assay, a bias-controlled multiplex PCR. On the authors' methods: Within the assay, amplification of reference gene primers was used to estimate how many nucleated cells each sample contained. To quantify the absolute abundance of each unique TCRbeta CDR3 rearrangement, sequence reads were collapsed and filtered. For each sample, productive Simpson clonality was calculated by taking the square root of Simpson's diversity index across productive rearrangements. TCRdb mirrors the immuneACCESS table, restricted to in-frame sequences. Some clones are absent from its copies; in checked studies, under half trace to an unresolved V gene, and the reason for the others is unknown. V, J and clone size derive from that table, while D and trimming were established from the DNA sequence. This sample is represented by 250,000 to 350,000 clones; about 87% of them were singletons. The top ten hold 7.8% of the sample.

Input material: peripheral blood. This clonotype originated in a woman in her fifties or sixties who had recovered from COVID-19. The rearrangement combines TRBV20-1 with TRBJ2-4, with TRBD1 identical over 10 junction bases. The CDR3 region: CSAWDRGPF. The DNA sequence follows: TGCAGTGCTTGGGACAGGGGCCCCTTC.